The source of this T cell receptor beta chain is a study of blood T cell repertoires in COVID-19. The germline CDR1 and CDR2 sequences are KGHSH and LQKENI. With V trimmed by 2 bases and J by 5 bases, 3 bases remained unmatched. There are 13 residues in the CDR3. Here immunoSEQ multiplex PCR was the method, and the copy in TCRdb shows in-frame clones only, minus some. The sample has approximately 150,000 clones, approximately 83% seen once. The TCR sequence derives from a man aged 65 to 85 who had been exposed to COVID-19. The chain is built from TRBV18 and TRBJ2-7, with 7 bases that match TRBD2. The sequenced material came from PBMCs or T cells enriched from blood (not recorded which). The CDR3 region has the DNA TGTGCCAGCTCACCAAGGACTAGTGACGAGCAGTACTTC. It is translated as CASSPRTSDEQYF.